This T cell receptor beta chain emerged from a study of T cells after yellow fever vaccination. The study's findings and limits: On re-exposure, the response was weaker but peaked faster, at day 5 versus 15. Abundant bulk-population clonotypes could contaminate the FACS-sorted repertoires. Re-detected after boosting: most primary clones, almost 97% of CD4 and around 86% of CD8. Relatively few clonotypes were ones that appeared in both CD4 and CD8 compartments.

The CDR3 runs to 13 residues. The V end was cut by 8 bases, the J end by 0 bases, with 11 bases between. Germline V CDR1 and CDR2: SGHVS, FNYEAQ. Each CDR3 protein is one row after TCRdb ran MiXCR on the 5' RACE reads. The sample consists of some 600,000 distinct CDR3 sequences, less than 20% of them appearing once. About this clonotype: Its specificity is not known.

V is TRBV7-6 and J is TRBJ2-7; D gene uncertain. This sequence originates from a young man who received the YFV17D yellow fever vaccine. The sample consisted of PBMCs, taken around 5 days after the first yellow fever vaccination. The CDR3 DNA sequence: TGTGCCAGCTCACGGGTTCGCTCCTACGAGCAGTACTTC. This codes for CASSRVRSYEQYF.